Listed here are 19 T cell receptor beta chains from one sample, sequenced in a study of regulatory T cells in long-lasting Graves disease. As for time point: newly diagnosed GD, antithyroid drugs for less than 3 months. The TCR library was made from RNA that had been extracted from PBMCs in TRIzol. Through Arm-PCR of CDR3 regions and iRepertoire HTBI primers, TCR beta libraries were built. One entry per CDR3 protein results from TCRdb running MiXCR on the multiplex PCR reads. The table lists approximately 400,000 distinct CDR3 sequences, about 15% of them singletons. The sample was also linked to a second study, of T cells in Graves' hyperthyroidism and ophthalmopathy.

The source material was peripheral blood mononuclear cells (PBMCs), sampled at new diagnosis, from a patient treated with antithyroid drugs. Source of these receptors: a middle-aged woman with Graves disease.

This chain's CDR3 is CSAPKGGSQETQYF. CDR3 sequence (DNA): TGCAGTGCCCCAAAAGGGGGGAGCCAAGAGACCCAGTACTTC. The chain couples TRBV20-1 to TRBJ2-5; D is tentatively TRBD1 or TRBD2 (6 bases each). V was pared by 6 bases and J by 1 base, with 15 bases between. CDR1 is DFQATT and CDR2 is SNEGSKA in the germline V gene (reference sequence). The CDR3 has 14 amino acids.

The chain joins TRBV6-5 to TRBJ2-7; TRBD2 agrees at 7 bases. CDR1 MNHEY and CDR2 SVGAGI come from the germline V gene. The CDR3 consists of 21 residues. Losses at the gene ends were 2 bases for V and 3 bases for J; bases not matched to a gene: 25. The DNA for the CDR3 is TGTGCCAGCAGTTACCCTACTCGGGGGAGGGATGGATTCGTCGGGGGCTACGAGCAGTACTTC. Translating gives CASSYPTRGRDGFVGGYEQYF.

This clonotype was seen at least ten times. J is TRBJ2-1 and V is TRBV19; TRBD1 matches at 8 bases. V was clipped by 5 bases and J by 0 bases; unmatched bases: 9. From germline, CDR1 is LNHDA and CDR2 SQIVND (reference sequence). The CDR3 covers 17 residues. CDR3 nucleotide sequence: TGTGCCAGTAGTGCAGAGGGACAGGACTTCTCCTACAATGAGCAGTTCTTC. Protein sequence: CASSAEGQDFSYNEQFF.

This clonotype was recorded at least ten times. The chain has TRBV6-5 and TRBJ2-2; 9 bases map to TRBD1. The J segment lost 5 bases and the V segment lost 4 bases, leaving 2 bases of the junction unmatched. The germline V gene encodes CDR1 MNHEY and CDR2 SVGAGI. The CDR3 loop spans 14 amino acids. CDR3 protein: CASSSGTGTGELFF. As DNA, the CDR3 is TGTGCCAGCAGTTCCGGGACAGGGACCGGGGAGCTGTTTTTT.

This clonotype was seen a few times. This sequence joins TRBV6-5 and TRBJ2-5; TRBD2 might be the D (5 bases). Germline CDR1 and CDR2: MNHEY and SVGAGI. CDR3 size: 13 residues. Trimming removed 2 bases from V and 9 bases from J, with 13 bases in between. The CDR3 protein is CASSYGPVGAQYF. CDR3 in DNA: TGTGCCAGCAGTTACGGGCCAGTCGGGGCCCAGTACTTC.

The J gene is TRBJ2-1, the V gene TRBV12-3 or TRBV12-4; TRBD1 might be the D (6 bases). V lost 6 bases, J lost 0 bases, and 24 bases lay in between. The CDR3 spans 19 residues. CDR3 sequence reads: CASSGLMGAELSSYNEQFF. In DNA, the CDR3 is TGTGCCAGCAGCGGACTTATGGGGGCGGAGCTTAGCTCCTACAATGAGCAGTTCTTC.

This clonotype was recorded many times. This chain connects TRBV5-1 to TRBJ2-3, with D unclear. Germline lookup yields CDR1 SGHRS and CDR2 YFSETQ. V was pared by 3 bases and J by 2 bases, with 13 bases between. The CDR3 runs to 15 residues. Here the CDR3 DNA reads TGCGCCAGCAGCTACGAGAGGCCAAACACAGATACGCAGTATTTT. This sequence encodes CASSYERPNTDTQYF. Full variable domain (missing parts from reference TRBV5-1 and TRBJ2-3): KAGVTQTPRYLIKTRGQQVTLSCSPISGHRSVSWYQQTPGQGLQFLFEYFSETQRNKGNFPGRFSGRQFSNSRSEMNVSTLELGDSALYLCASSYERPNTDTQYFGPGTRLTVL.

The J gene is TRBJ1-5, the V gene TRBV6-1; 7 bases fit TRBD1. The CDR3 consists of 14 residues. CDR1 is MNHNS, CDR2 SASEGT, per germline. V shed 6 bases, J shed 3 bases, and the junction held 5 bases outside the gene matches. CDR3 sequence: CASSQTGNNQPQHF. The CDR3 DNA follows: TGTGCCAGCAGCCAGACAGGGAACAATCAGCCCCAGCATTTT.

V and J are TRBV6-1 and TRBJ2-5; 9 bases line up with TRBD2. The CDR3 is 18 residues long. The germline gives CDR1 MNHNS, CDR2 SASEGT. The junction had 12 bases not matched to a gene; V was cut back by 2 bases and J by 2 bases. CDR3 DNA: TGTGCCAGCAGTGAATCGTCTCTAGCGGGACTGAAACAAGAGACCCAGTACTTC. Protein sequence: CASSESSLAGLKQETQYF.

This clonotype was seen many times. The CDR3, as DNA: TGTGCCAGCAGTCATCTAGCCGGGCTAGCGGGGACCAATGAGCAGTTCTTC. Its translation is CASSHLAGLAGTNEQFF. The J gene is TRBJ2-1, the V gene TRBV27, with TRBD2 matching 9 bases. This CDR3 has 17 residues. Unmatched junction bases numbered 14, after V lost 5 bases and J lost 6 bases. Looked up from germline, CDR1 is MNHEY and CDR2 is SMNVEV (reference sequence).

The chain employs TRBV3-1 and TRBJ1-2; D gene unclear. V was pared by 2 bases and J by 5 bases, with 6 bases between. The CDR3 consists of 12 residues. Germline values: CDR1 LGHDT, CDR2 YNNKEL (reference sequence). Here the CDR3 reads CASSQRVYGYTF. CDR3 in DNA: TGTGCCAGCAGCCAACGGGTATATGGCTACACCTTC.

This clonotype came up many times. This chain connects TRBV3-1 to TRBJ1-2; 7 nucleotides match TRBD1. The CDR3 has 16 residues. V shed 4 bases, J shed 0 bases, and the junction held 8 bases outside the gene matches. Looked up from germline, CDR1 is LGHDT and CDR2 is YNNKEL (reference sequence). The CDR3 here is CASSRTGSIANYGYTF. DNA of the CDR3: TGTGCCAGCAGCCGGACAGGTTCTATAGCTAACTATGGCTACACCTTC.

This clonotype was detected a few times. CDR3 sequence: CASSLHMGGRDNEQFF. DNA of the CDR3: TGCGCCAGCAGCCTTCATATGGGCGGGAGAGACAATGAGCAGTTCTTC. The chain has TRBV4-1 and TRBJ2-1; 7 bases match TRBD2. V shed 4 bases and J 5 bases; nucleotides not matched to a gene: 11. The germline V gene has CDR1 MGHRA and CDR2 YSYEKL. This CDR3 spans 16 amino acids.

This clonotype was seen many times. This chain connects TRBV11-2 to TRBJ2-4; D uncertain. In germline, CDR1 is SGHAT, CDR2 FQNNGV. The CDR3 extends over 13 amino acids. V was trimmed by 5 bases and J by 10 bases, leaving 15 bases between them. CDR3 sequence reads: CASSPSDDPIQYF. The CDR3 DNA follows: TGTGCCAGCAGCCCCTCGGACGACCCTATTCAGTACTTC. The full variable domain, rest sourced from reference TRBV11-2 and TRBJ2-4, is EAGVAQSPRYKIIEKRQSVAFWCNPISGHATLYWYQQILGQGPKLLIQFQNNGVVDDSQLPKDRFSAERLKGVDSTLKIQPAKLEDSAVYLCASSPSDDPIQYFGAGTRLSVL.

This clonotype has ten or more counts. CDR3: CASSLAVEQYF. As DNA, the CDR3 is TGTGCCAGCAGTTTAGCGGTCGAGCAGTACTTC. This chain connects TRBV28 to TRBJ2-7; D uncertain. Trimming removed 2 bases at V and 6 bases at J, with 5 bases between. This CDR3 region has 11 residues. Germline V CDR1 and CDR2: MDHEN, SYDVKM. Filled out from reference TRBV28 and TRBJ2-7, the complete variable domain reads DVKVTQSSRYLVKRTGEKVFLECVQDMDHENMFWYRQDPGLGLRLIYFSYDVKMKEKGDIPEGYSVSREKKERFSLILESASTNQTSMYLCASSLAVEQYFGPGTRLTVT.

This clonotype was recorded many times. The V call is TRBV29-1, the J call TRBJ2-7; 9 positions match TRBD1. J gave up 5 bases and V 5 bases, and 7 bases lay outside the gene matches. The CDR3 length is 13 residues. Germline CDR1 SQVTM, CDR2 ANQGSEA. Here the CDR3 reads CSVRGQGSDEQYF. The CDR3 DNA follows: TGCAGCGTTCGTGGACAGGGGAGCGACGAGCAGTACTTC.

CDR3 nucleotides: TGCAGCCTCGAGTCACAAGAGACCCAGTACTTC. This encodes CSLESQETQYF. The chain combines TRBV20-1 with TRBJ2-5, with D hard to call. There are 11 residues in the CDR3. Germline loops: CDR1 DFQATT, CDR2 SNEGSKA (reference sequence).

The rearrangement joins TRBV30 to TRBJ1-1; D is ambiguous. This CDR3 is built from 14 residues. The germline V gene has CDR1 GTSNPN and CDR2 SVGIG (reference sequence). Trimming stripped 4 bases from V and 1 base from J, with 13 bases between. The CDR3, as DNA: TGTGCCTGGAACCCCGTTTACGGGAACACTGAAGCTTTCTTT. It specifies CAWNPVYGNTEAFF.

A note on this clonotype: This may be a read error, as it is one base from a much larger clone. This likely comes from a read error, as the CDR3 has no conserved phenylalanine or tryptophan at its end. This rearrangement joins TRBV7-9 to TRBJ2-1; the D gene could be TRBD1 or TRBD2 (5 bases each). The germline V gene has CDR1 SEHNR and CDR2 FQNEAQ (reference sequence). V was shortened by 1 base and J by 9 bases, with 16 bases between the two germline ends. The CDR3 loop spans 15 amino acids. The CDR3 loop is CASSLDGTRVGEQFL. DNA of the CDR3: TGTGCCAGCAGCTTAGATGGGACCCGAGTGGGTGAGCAGTTCCTC.